Listed below are T cell receptor beta chains from one sample, sequenced in a study of T cells in narcolepsy. Profiling relied on immunoSEQ multiplex PCR, and the TCRdb table lists in-frame clones only, not all of them. The table shows 25,000 to 35,000 clones, with about four fifths occurring only once. What was sequenced was CD45RA- memory CD4+ T cells from PBMCs. These receptors were obtained from a human donor with narcolepsy. Both conserved end residues are part of each CDR3. D genes are given only for firm matches. Clone size is given for some rows only: seen once, a few or many times, or a class if the clone is expanded.

cdr3_nt	cdr3_aa	d_call	j_call	clone_size	v_call
TGCGCCAGCAGCTTAGGGGCAGGAACTGCCTACGAGCAGTACTTC	CASSLGAGTAYEQYF	-	TRBJ2-7	once	TRBV5-1
TGTGCCAGCAGTCCCAGGACAGGGGACTACAATGAGCAGTTCTTC	CASSPRTGDYNEQFF	TRBD1	TRBJ2-1	-	TRBV7-2
TGTGCCACCAGTAGGGACAGGAGCTCCTACGAGCAGTACTTC	CATSRDRSSYEQYF	TRBD1	TRBJ2-7	-	TRBV15
TGTGCCAGCAGCCCAAGTCAGGGCCGGGATACGCAGTATTTT	CASSPSQGRDTQYF	-	TRBJ2-3	-	TRBV7-9
TGTGCCTGGGGTGGGCTAGCGGGGGGCCTAGGAAATGAGCAGTTCTTC	CAWGGLAGGLGNEQFF	TRBD2	TRBJ2-1	few	TRBV30
TGTGCCAGCAGCGCCTTGATAGGACGGGGCGAAAAACTGTTTTTT	CASSALIGRGEKLFF	-	TRBJ1-4	-	TRBV9
TGTGCCAGTAGTGGACAGGTCGATACGCAGTATTTT	CASSGQVDTQYF	TRBD1	TRBJ2-3	-	TRBV19
TGTGCCTGGAGTCCAAGACAGGGTGAGCAGTTCTTC	CAWSPRQGEQFF	TRBD1	TRBJ2-1	-	TRBV30
TGTGCCAGCTCACCAGCTGGACAGACCACAGATACGCAGTATTTT	CASSPAGQTTDTQYF	-	TRBJ2-3	-	TRBV18
TGTGCCTGGAGTGTAACCGGATCCTTCCACAATGAGCAGTTCTTC	CAWSVTGSFHNEQFF	-	TRBJ2-1	-	TRBV30